The 30 T cell receptor beta chains reported below all come from one sample, sequenced in a study of T cells after yellow fever vaccination. Via MiXCR, TCRdb re-called the 5' RACE reads, giving one row per CDR3 protein. Of 450,000 to 600,000 distinct CDR3 sequences listed, around 17% are singletons. Sequenced here: PBMCs, sampled 5 days after the first yellow fever vaccination. The origin of the receptors is a man aged 18 to 29 who received the YFV17D yellow fever vaccine.

V is TRBV4-3 and J is TRBJ1-1, with D possibly TRBD1 on 6 matching bases. V lost 0 bases, J lost 0 bases, and 23 bases lay in between. From germline, CDR1 is LGHNA and CDR2 YSLEER. The CDR3 totals 20 residues. The CDR3 sequence: CASSQEGPGRATGMNTEAFF. The CDR3 DNA reads TGCGCCAGCAGCCAAGAAGGACCGGGACGAGCCACAGGGATGAACACTGAAGCTTTCTTT.

The chain is built from TRBV10-1 and TRBJ1-1; unclear D gene. CDR1 and CDR2 from the germline V gene are WNHNN and SYGVQD (reference sequence). This CDR3 comprises 13 residues. The germline V and J ends were trimmed by 0 bases and 5 bases, with 7 bases remaining between them. CDR3 DNA sequence: TGCGCCAGCAGTGAGTCGGTACGAACTGAAGCTTTCTTT. Translated: CASSESVRTEAFF.

The sample holds many counts of this clonotype. The chain is built from TRBV9 and TRBJ2-5; D perhaps matches TRBD2 (5 bases). Germline CDR1 and CDR2: SGDLS and YYNGEE. V lost 2 bases to trimming and J lost 5 bases, with 16 bases between them. The CDR3 is made up of 15 amino acids. CDR3 in amino acids: CASSVAGWARETQYF. In DNA form, the CDR3 reads TGTGCCAGCAGCGTCGCGGGTTGGGCTCGGGAGACCCAGTACTTC.

The sample holds a few counts of this clonotype. This chain joins TRBV5-1 and TRBJ2-3, with D perhaps matching TRBD1 or TRBD2 (5 bases each). There are 20 residues in the CDR3. V was shortened by 4 bases and J by 1 base, with 28 bases between the two germline ends. Per germline, CDR1 SGHRS and CDR2 YFSETQ. CDR3 in DNA: TGCGCCAGCAGCCAGCGACGCGAAGACTGGGTCGGGGCCGGCACAGATACGCAGTATTTT. It is translated as CASSQRREDWVGAGTDTQYF.

The V gene is TRBV6-2 or TRBV6-3, the J gene TRBJ1-1, with a weak D call TRBD1 (5 bases). This CDR3 comprises 14 residues. V was trimmed by 5 bases and J by 4 bases, leaving 14 bases between them. Per germline, CDR1 MNHEY and CDR2 SVGEGT. The CDR3 is CASSAYRRSTEAFF. CDR3 bases: TGTGCCAGCAGTGCCTACAGGAGAAGCACTGAAGCTTTCTTT.

This clonotype was seen more than once but under ten times. The chain is built from TRBV19 and TRBJ1-1; D possibly corresponds to TRBD1 (6 bases). CDR3 length: 15 residues. The V end was cut by 8 bases, the J end by 4 bases, with 20 bases between. Germline CDR1 reads LNHDA; CDR2 reads SQIVND (reference sequence). For the CDR3, the DNA is TGTGCCAGTTTCACTACTAGGACAGTCACCACTGAAGCTTTCTTT. This encodes CASFTTRTVTTEAFF.

This clonotype was detected many times. The V and J genes are TRBV5-6 and TRBJ2-7; 11 positions agree with TRBD2. Germline-derived CDR1 and CDR2 are SGHDT and YYEEEE. The trim removed 5 bases at V and 4 bases at J, leaving 5 bases unmatched. The CDR3 is made up of 14 amino acids. CDR3 nucleotides: TGTGCCAGCAGGTTAGCGGGGGGGATTTACGAGCAGTACTTC. Translated, it gives CASRLAGGIYEQYF.

This clonotype was seen only a few times. The gene calls are TRBV7-6 and TRBJ1-5, with D possibly being TRBD1 (6 bases). Per germline, CDR1 SGHVS and CDR2 FNYEAQ. Trimming removed 1 base at V and 0 bases at J, with 10 bases between. The length of the CDR3 is 16 residues. In DNA, the CDR3 is TGTGCCAGCAGCTTAGGGGGACATAATAGCAATCAGCCCCAGCATTTT. Translation: CASSLGGHNSNQPQHF.

V usage is TRBV12-3 or TRBV12-4 and J usage is TRBJ2-5; 12 bases are a match to TRBD2. The CDR3 sequence is 16 residues long. Trimming cost V 4 bases and J 2 bases; bases outside gene matches: 5. The CDR3 is CASSSGTSGPQETQYF. Here the CDR3 DNA reads TGTGCCAGCAGTTCCGGGACTAGCGGGCCACAAGAGACCCAGTACTTC.

This clonotype was counted many times. The gene calls are TRBV11-2 and TRBJ2-3, with 7 bases matching TRBD2. The CDR3 sequence is 12 residues long. Germline V gene data show CDR1 as SGHAT and CDR2 as FQNNGV. With 4 bases clipped from V and 6 bases from J, the junction kept 1 base outside the gene matches. As DNA, the CDR3 is TGTGCCAGCAGCTGGGAGGGGGATACGCAGTATTTT. This translates into CASSWEGDTQYF.

The V and J genes are TRBV12-3 or TRBV12-4 and TRBJ2-1; no clear D gene. Between the trimmed V and J ends, which lost 6 bases and 7 bases, there was a span of 16 bases. The CDR3 length is 14 residues. The CDR3 DNA follows: TGTGCCAGCAGCAAAAACCCAACAGCTAATGAGCAGTTCTTC. Translating gives CASSKNPTANEQFF.

This clonotype was observed a few times. This sequence joins TRBV30 and TRBJ2-7, with TRBD1 identical over 10 bases. V lost 5 bases, J lost 2 bases, and 3 bases stayed unmatched. The CDR3 is made up of 13 amino acids. Germline V lookup: CDR1 GTSNPN, CDR2 SVGIG (reference sequence). CDR3 amino acids: CAWSTGGPYEQYF. In nucleotides, the CDR3 is TGTGCCTGGTCGACAGGGGGCCCCTACGAGCAGTACTTC.

The chain is built from TRBV10-3 and TRBJ2-6; D unclear. Trimming shortened V by 3 bases and J by 3 bases, and 12 bases separated the two germline ends. The CDR3 consists of 16 residues. Germline V gene data show CDR1 as ENHRY and CDR2 as SYGVKD. CDR3: CAISEQSLGGANVLTF. CDR3 coding DNA: TGTGCCATCAGTGAACAGAGTCTCGGTGGGGCCAACGTCCTGACTTTC.

This chain's CDR3 is CASGPGGRIYEQYV. The CDR3 DNA reads as TGTGCCAGCGGCCCGGGGGGGCGTATCTACGAGCAGTACGTC. The chain combines TRBV5-5 with TRBJ2-7; 8 bases align to TRBD2. Germline V gene sequence: CDR1 SGHKS, CDR2 YYEKEE (reference sequence). CDR3 length: 14 residues. J gave up 3 bases and V 7 bases, and 9 bases lay outside the gene matches.

This clonotype was seen a handful of times. The CDR3 reads CASILGDTEAFF. The CDR3 nucleotides read TGTGCCAGCATCCTAGGGGACACTGAAGCTTTCTTT. This chain joins TRBV12-3 or TRBV12-4 and TRBJ1-1; D possibly corresponds to TRBD1 (5 bases). With 7 bases removed from V and 3 bases from J, the gap between germline ends came to 9 bases. The CDR3 is 12 residues long.

This clonotype was seen a handful of times. The chain uses TRBV5-1 and TRBJ2-3; 7 nucleotides agree with TRBD2. Germline loops: CDR1 SGHRS, CDR2 YFSETQ. CDR3 size: 16 residues. V gave up 4 bases and J gave up 4 bases; unmatched junction bases: 12. DNA of the CDR3: TGCGCCAGCAGCAAAGGGGTCCTAGCGGCTCCAGATACGCAGTATTTT. It is translated as CASSKGVLAAPDTQYF.

This clonotype turned up a few times. The chain couples TRBV4-1 to TRBJ2-5; D unresolved. The CDR3 runs 14 residues. The germline V and J ends were trimmed by 4 bases and 4 bases, with 13 bases remaining between them. The germline V gene has CDR1 MGHRA and CDR2 YSYEKL. For the CDR3, the DNA is TGCGCCAGCAGCCTTTCCGGCCTCATAGAGACCCAGTACTTC. It translates to CASSLSGLIETQYF.

This clonotype was detected only a few times. This sequence joins TRBV7-6 and TRBJ1-4; no clear D gene. In germline, CDR1 is SGHVS, CDR2 FNYEAQ. Between the trimmed V and J ends, which lost 5 bases and 4 bases, there was a span of 17 bases. This CDR3 is 16 amino acids long. CDR3 sequence: CASSDSPLQLNEKLFF. The CDR3 coding sequence is TGTGCCAGCAGCGACTCTCCTCTGCAGCTTAATGAAAAACTGTTTTTT.

The chain has TRBV5-1 and TRBJ1-2; D is unclear. CDR1 is SGHRS and CDR2 is YFSETQ in the germline V gene. Trimming cost V 3 bases and J 7 bases, with 19 bases left between them. The CDR3 covers 15 residues. CDR3 residues: CASSSGVRARFGYTF. The CDR3 nucleotides are TGCGCCAGCAGCTCAGGTGTCAGAGCAAGGTTTGGCTACACCTTC.

The V and J genes are TRBV6-2 or TRBV6-3 and TRBJ2-7; D possibly corresponds to TRBD1 (5 bases). V lost 6 bases and J 4 bases, leaving 10 bases between the germline ends. This CDR3 spans 12 amino acids. Germline CDR1 MNHEY, CDR2 SVGEGT. The CDR3 sequence: CASSDQGYEQYV. DNA of the CDR3: TGTGCCAGCAGCGATCAGGGATACGAGCAGTACGTC.

V is TRBV4-3 and J is TRBJ1-2; D is undetermined. Germline V gene lookup returns CDR1 LGHNA and CDR2 YSLEER. The CDR3 spans 14 residues. The germline V and J ends were trimmed by 3 bases and 4 bases, with 12 bases remaining between them. CDR3 region: CASSQERWLYGYTF. CDR3 coding DNA: TGCGCCAGCAGCCAGGAGAGATGGCTCTATGGCTACACCTTC.

The sample holds a few counts of this clonotype. The rearrangement joins TRBV7-6 to TRBJ2-7; a weak D match, TRBD1 (5 bases). Germline values: CDR1 SGHVS, CDR2 FNYEAQ. V lost 9 bases and J lost 1, with 10 bases in between. The CDR3 covers 12 residues. The CDR3 here is CASCDSSYEQYV. The CDR3 nucleotides are TGTGCCAGTTGTGACAGTTCCTACGAGCAGTACGTC.

About this clonotype: The junction differs from germline at one of its ends, possibly a read error. This chain connects TRBV20-1 to TRBJ2-2, with D possibly TRBD1 on 6 matching bases. The length of the CDR3 is 14 residues. CDR1 and CDR2 from the germline V gene are DFQATT and SNEGSKA (reference sequence). The CDR3 DNA reads TGCAGTGCTTCCGGGACAACGAACACCGGGGAGCTGTCTTTT. It translates to CSASGTTNTGELSF.

The chain combines TRBV20-1 with TRBJ2-7; D gene uncertain. The germline V and J ends were trimmed by 6 bases and 1 base, with 16 bases remaining between them. The CDR3 covers 14 residues. Germline V gives CDR1 DFQATT, CDR2 SNEGSKA (reference sequence). CDR3 DNA sequence: TGCAGTGCCCCGATTAATCGCGGATCCTACGAGCAGTACTTC. Translated, it gives CSAPINRGSYEQYF.

This clonotype has just a few counts. The chain employs TRBV6-2 or TRBV6-3 and TRBJ2-2; the D is unclear. The CDR3 is 17 amino acids. Germline lookup yields CDR1 MNHEY and CDR2 SVGEGT. Between the trimmed V and J ends, which lost 6 bases and 0 bases, there was a span of 17 bases. The DNA of the CDR3 is TGTGCCAGCAGCCCCCTTGACGTGCTCGCGAACACCGGGGAGCTGTTTTTT. This encodes CASSPLDVLANTGELFF.

This clonotype was picked up a small number of times. J is TRBJ2-3 and V is TRBV7-9, with 8 positions matching TRBD1. The V gene's germline CDR1 is SEHNR and CDR2 FQNEAQ (reference sequence). V gave up 5 bases and J gave up 0 bases; unmatched junction bases: 7. The length of the CDR3 is 16 residues. DNA for the CDR3: TGTGCCAGCAGCCCCCGGACAGGGATAAGCACAGATACGCAGTATTTT. Translating it yields CASSPRTGISTDTQYF. Based on the CDR3 plus reference TRBV7-9 and TRBJ2-3, the full variable domain is DTGVSQNPRHKITKRGQNVTFRCDPISEHNRLYWYRQTLGQGPEFLTYFQNEAQLEKSRLLSDRFSAERPKGSFSTLEIQRTEQGDSAMYLCASSPRTGISTDTQYFGPGTRLTVL.

This chain uses TRBV20-1 with TRBJ2-3; D is uncertain. Trimming stripped 3 bases from V and 6 bases from J, with 13 bases between. Germline V CDR1 and CDR2: DFQATT, SNEGSKA (reference sequence). CDR3 length: 13 amino acids. In nucleotides, the CDR3 is TGCAGTGCTAGTTACCGGCTATCGGATACGCAGTATTTT. It encodes CSASYRLSDTQYF.

This clonotype was found a few times. This rearrangement joins TRBV5-1 to TRBJ2-5; maybe TRBD2 (5 bases). V dropped 4 bases and J dropped 2 bases, with 15 bases sitting between them. Germline assignment: CDR1 SGHRS and CDR2 YFSETQ. The CDR3 is 15 amino acids. CDR3 bases: TGCGCCAGCAGCCCTTACGGGGTCCCTCAAGAGACCCAGTACTTC. Translated: CASSPYGVPQETQYF. The entire variable domain, with the rest obtained from reference TRBV5-1 and TRBJ2-5, is as follows: KAGVTQTPRYLIKTRGQQVTLSCSPISGHRSVSWYQQTPGQGLQFLFEYFSETQRNKGNFPGRFSGRQFSNSRSEMNVSTLELGDSALYLCASSPYGVPQETQYFGPGTRLLVL.

The rearrangement uses TRBV4-2 and TRBJ2-5; a weak D match, TRBD2 (7 bases). The CDR3 totals 14 residues. V gave up 4 bases and J gave up 5 bases, with 14 bases separating them. Germline V lookup: CDR1 LGHNA, CDR2 YNFKEQ. In DNA form, the CDR3 reads TGTGCCAGCAGCCGGGACAAGGGAGGGGAGACCCAGTACTTC. Encoded protein: CASSRDKGGETQYF.

V usage is TRBV20-1 and J usage is TRBJ2-1; the D is unclear. Germline V gives CDR1 DFQATT, CDR2 SNEGSKA (reference sequence). V shed 7 bases and J shed 3 bases, with 19 bases lying between them. The length of the CDR3 is 15 residues. DNA for the CDR3: TGCAGTGTTATTCCTACGCAGAGATTCTACAATGAGCAGTTCTTC. Its protein is CSVIPTQRFYNEQFF.